The rows below give T cell receptor beta chains drawn from one sample of a study of T cells of healthy individuals. TCRdb ran MiXCR on the 5' RACE reads and lists one entry per CDR3 protein. The profile shows 85,000 to 100,000 distinct CDR3 sequences, under 20% of them singletons. These receptors came from a human donor in good health. Each CDR3 is given with its conserved first and last residue. A D gene is named only where the DNA matches it firmly. Clone size is stated in some rows and not others, as once, few, many or a class when expanded.

cdr3_length | j_call | clone_size | d_call | v_call | cdr3_aa | cdr3_nt
15 | TRBJ1-1 | few | TRBD1 | TRBV2 | CASSLDRPTSTEAFF | TGTGCCAGCAGTTTGGACAGGCCCACCTCCACTGAAGCTTTCTTT
12 | TRBJ1-3 | . | . | TRBV9 | CASSPSRNTIYF | TGTGCCAGCAGCCCCTCGAGAAACACCATATATTTT
14 | TRBJ2-2 | few | . | TRBV27 | CASWGAGTPGELFF | TGTGCCAGCTGGGGGGCGGGAACCCCCGGGGAGCTGTTTTTT
18 | TRBJ2-7 | many | . | TRBV4-2 | CASSQDMMDPFLSYEQYF | TGTGCCAGCAGCCAAGATATGATGGACCCTTTCCTCTCCTACGAGCAGTACTTC
13 | TRBJ1-1 | few | TRBD1 | TRBV20-1 | CSARDRVKTEAFF | TGCAGTGCTAGGGACAGGGTAAAAACTGAAGCTTTCTTT
15 | TRBJ2-1 | few | TRBD1 | TRBV4-3 | CASSQTGAALGEQFF | TGCGCCAGCAGCCAGACAGGGGCTGCGTTGGGTGAGCAGTTCTTC
15 | TRBJ2-1 | many | . | TRBV28 | CASSLTAGSYNEQFF | TGTGCCAGCAGTTTAACGGCAGGCTCCTACAATGAGCAGTTCTTC
14 | TRBJ2-1 | few | TRBD1 | TRBV20-1 | CSAIEGAYYNEQFF | TGCAGTGCTATAGAGGGGGCTTACTACAATGAGCAGTTCTTC
15 | TRBJ2-7 | . | TRBD2 | TRBV19 | CASSGSSGTPYEQYF | TGTGCCAGTAGTGGATCTAGCGGGACCCCCTACGAGCAGTACTTC
14 | TRBJ2-1 | many | TRBD2 | TRBV29-1 | CSVSYSGRGDEQFF | TGCAGCGTTTCCTATAGCGGGAGGGGGGATGAGCAGTTCTTC
12 | TRBJ2-7 | many | . | TRBV7-6 | CASSPGSYEQYF | TGTGCCAGCAGCCCCGGCTCCTACGAGCAGTACTTC
15 | TRBJ1-1 | many | TRBD1 | TRBV25-1 | CASSDRTGGRAEAFF | TGTGCCAGCAGTGACCGTACAGGGGGCAGGGCTGAAGCTTTCTTT
14 | TRBJ2-2 | . | TRBD2 | TRBV20-1 | CSANLGGDTGELFF | TGCAGTGCTAACCTGGGAGGGGACACCGGGGAGCTGTTTTTT
14 | TRBJ2-1 | . | . | TRBV24-1 | CATSEQPVGTKQFF | TGTGCCACCAGTGAACAGCCTGTGGGGACCAAGCAGTTCTTC
14 | TRBJ2-7 | . | TRBD1 | TRBV27 | CASSEGQGPYEQYF | TGTGCCAGCAGTGAAGGACAGGGCCCCTACGAGCAGTACTTC
13 | TRBJ2-7 | many | . | TRBV28 | CASSLVSLPEQYF | TGTGCCAGCAGTTTGGTAAGCCTTCCCGAGCAGTACTTC
14 | TRBJ1-1 | many | . | TRBV9 | CASSVEGGFTEAFF | TGTGCCAGCAGCGTAGAGGGAGGGTTTACTGAAGCTTTCTTT
17 | TRBJ2-7 | few | TRBD2 | TRBV7-9 | CASSTLRTSGNHYEQYF | TGTGCCAGCAGCACTCTCCGGACTAGCGGGAATCACTACGAGCAGTACTTC
17 | TRBJ2-4 | few | TRBD1 | TRBV7-2 | CASSLVRQGAAKNIQYF | TGTGCCAGCAGCTTAGTACGGCAGGGGGCAGCCAAAAACATTCAGTACTTC
17 | TRBJ2-2 | . | TRBD1 | TRBV4-3 | CASSQDWAGGSSGELFF | TGCGCCAGCAGCCAAGATTGGGCAGGGGGCTCTTCCGGGGAGCTGTTTTTT
19 | TRBJ1-4 | few | . | TRBV6-6 | CASSSLDGQRYATNEKLFF | TGTGCCAGCAGCTCACTCGACGGACAGAGATATGCAACTAATGAAAAACTGTTTTTT
15 | TRBJ2-1 | . | TRBD2 | TRBV6-1 | CASTLLAGDHNEQFF | TGTGCCAGCACCCTACTAGCGGGGGACCACAATGAGCAGTTCTTC
13 | TRBJ2-5 | . | . | TRBV6-2/TRBV6-3 | CASSWTPEETQYF | TGTGCCAGCAGTTGGACCCCAGAAGAGACCCAGTACTTC
16 | TRBJ2-5 | once | TRBD2 | TRBV4-1 | CASSQVLIGGGETQYF | TGCGCCAGCAGCCAAGTCCTGATCGGCGGGGGAGAGACCCAGTACTTC
16 | TRBJ2-3 | . | . | TRBV5-4 | CASSQARLSGTDTQYF | TGTGCCAGCAGCCAGGCTAGGCTCAGCGGCACAGATACGCAGTATTTT
14 | TRBJ2-1 | few | . | TRBV6-6 | CASSNPSGYNEQFF | TGTGCCAGCAGCAACCCCAGTGGGTACAATGAGCAGTTCTTC
14 | TRBJ2-6 | many | TRBD1 | TRBV20-1 | CSASRGTGANVLTF | TGCAGTGCTAGCAGGGGGACTGGGGCCAACGTCCTGACTTTC
12 | TRBJ1-2 | . | . | TRBV28 | CASGWGYRGYTF | TGTGCCAGCGGTTGGGGGTATCGTGGCTACACCTTC
18 | TRBJ1-3 | . | . | TRBV28 | CASSLSMMGAFSGNTIYF | TGTGCCAGCAGTTTATCAATGATGGGGGCTTTCTCTGGAAACACCATATATTTT
13 | TRBJ1-2 | many | . | TRBV12-3/TRBV12-4 | CASSLGVNYGYTF | TGTGCCAGCAGTTTAGGGGTGAACTATGGCTACACCTTC
15 | TRBJ1-5 | . | . | TRBV9 | CASSTTANSNQPQHF | TGTGCCAGCAGCACGACAGCAAATAGCAATCAGCCCCAGCATTTT
15 | TRBJ2-1 | few | TRBD2 | TRBV11-1 | CASSLGLAGVGQQFF | TGTGCCAGCAGCTTAGGACTAGCGGGGGTCGGGCAGCAGTTCTTC
17 | TRBJ1-6 | . | . | TRBV4-1 | CASSQVGGPRYNSPLHF | TGCGCCAGCAGCCAAGTGGGGGGGCCTCGATATAATTCACCCCTCCACTTT
13 | TRBJ1-1 | few | . | TRBV30 | CAWSEYMGTEAFF | TGTGCCTGGAGTGAATACATGGGGACTGAAGCTTTCTTT
15 | TRBJ1-1 | few | . | TRBV6-1 | CASSEWGSMNTEAFF | TGTGCCAGCAGTGAGTGGGGGAGTATGAACACTGAAGCTTTCTTT
13 | TRBJ2-1 | few | . | TRBV7-2 | CASSLVGGYEQFF | TGTGCCAGCAGCTTAGTTGGGGGCTATGAGCAGTTCTTC
20 | TRBJ2-1 | few | TRBD1 | TRBV6-2/TRBV6-3 | CASSYGRAQQGTYSYNEQFF | TGTGCCAGCAGTTACGGCCGGGCCCAACAGGGGACCTACTCCTACAATGAGCAGTTCTTC
13 | TRBJ1-1 | many | . | TRBV4-3 | CASSRDVNTEAFF | TGCGCCAGCAGCCGAGACGTGAACACTGAAGCTTTCTTT
16 | TRBJ2-5 | few | TRBD2 | TRBV7-9 | CASSLLAGGFWETQYF | TGTGCCAGCAGCTTACTAGCGGGGGGCTTCTGGGAGACCCAGTACTTC
15 | TRBJ2-1 | few | TRBD1 | TRBV9 | CASSASWTGRNEQFF | TGTGCCAGCAGCGCGAGCTGGACAGGGCGAAATGAGCAGTTCTTC
14 | TRBJ2-2 | many | . | TRBV30 | CAWSVVNPGGELFF | TGTGCCTGGAGTGTCGTCAATCCCGGCGGGGAGCTGTTTTTT
16 | TRBJ2-5 | . | . | TRBV24-1 | CATSDFLDGGGETQYF | TGTGCCACCAGTGATTTTCTGGACGGGGGTGGAGAGACCCAGTACTTC
17 | TRBJ2-3 | . | TRBD2 | TRBV20-1 | CSASGLAGRPGTDTQYF | TGCAGTGCTAGTGGACTAGCGGGTAGGCCGGGCACAGATACGCAGTATTTT
12 | TRBJ1-2 | few | . | TRBV29-1 | CSAEGRHYGYTF | TGCAGCGCCGAGGGCAGACACTATGGCTACACCTTC
14 | TRBJ2-7 | many | . | TRBV27 | CASSQNIYSYEQYF | TGTGCCAGCAGTCAGAATATATACAGCTACGAGCAGTACTTC
14 | TRBJ2-3 | . | . | TRBV5-4 | CASSLTAHTDTQYF | TGTGCCAGCAGCTTGACCGCTCACACAGATACGCAGTATTTT
13 | TRBJ1-3 | many | . | TRBV12-3/TRBV12-4 | CASRAVGANTIYF | TGTGCCAGCAGGGCTGTGGGGGCTAACACCATATATTTT
14 | TRBJ2-7 | few | . | TRBV3-1 | CASSLNGDSYEQYF | TGTGCCAGCAGCCTGAACGGGGACTCCTACGAGCAGTACTTC
15 | TRBJ2-2 | . | TRBD2 | TRBV20-1 | CSARAPSGGPGELFF | TGCAGTGCTAGAGCACCTAGCGGGGGACCCGGGGAGCTGTTTTTT
15 | TRBJ1-2 | many | . | TRBV28 | CASGRFPLGTTIVYF | TGTGCCAGCGGACGTTTTCCCCTCGGGACCACGATCGTTTACTTC
15 | TRBJ2-5 | few | TRBD2 | TRBV6-2/TRBV6-3 | CASSPTGTRQETQYF | TGTGCCAGCAGTCCCACCGGGACTAGGCAGGAGACCCAGTACTTC
12 | TRBJ1-5 | many | . | TRBV20-1 | CSASKLNQPQHF | TGCAGTGCTAGTAAACTCAATCAGCCCCAGCATTTT
14 | TRBJ2-7 | many | . | TRBV5-5 | CASSVELYSYEQYF | TGTGCCAGCAGCGTGGAATTGTACTCCTACGAGCAGTACTTC